Sequencing of this TCR beta chain was carried out in a study of radiotherapy plus CTLA-4 blockade in lung cancer. Study as a whole: The study recorded objective responses in less than 20% of patients and disease control in about 30%. Points from the study as a whole: Peripheral blood showed expansion of tumor-derived TCR clones after radiotherapy and ipilimumab. Alongside interferon-beta, early blood T cell clone dynamics were reportedly the best predictor of response.

Lung cancer patients with chemo-refractory metastatic non-small-cell disease were given focal radiation plus CTLA-4 blockade with ipilimumab. TCRdb keeps only in-frame clones here, not all; method: immunoSEQ multiplex PCR. This sample has around 41,000 clones, with roughly 67% found just once. CDR3 length: 15 residues. Concerning this clone: Its target is unknown.

Sequenced material: peripheral blood, taken from a patient treated with radiotherapy plus ipilimumab. The chain joins TRBV21-1 to TRBJ1-1; TRBD1, as called in the table, went unchecked against the DNA. TRBV21-1 counts as a pseudogene. The clonotype was recovered from a human donor with non-small cell lung cancer who had a partial response to radiotherapy plus ipilimumab. CDR3 nucleotides: TGTGCCAGCAGCGAACAGGGGGGGAAAGTACCTGAAGCTTTCTTT. Its translation is CASSEQGGKVPEAFF.